Listed below are T cell receptor beta chains from one sample, sequenced in a study of STAT3 mutations in large granular lymphocyte leukemia. The assay was immunoSEQ multiplex PCR, and TCRdb's table has in-frame clones only and misses some. The repertoire consists of approximately 42,000 clones, with 80% to 90% occurring once and the leading ten covering less than 0.55%. Sequencing used PBMCs. The receptor source for this set is a human donor with T large granular lymphocyte leukemia. Some clones in this sample may be carry-over from other donors' samples. The CDR3 runs from the conserved cysteine through the conserved F or W. A row's size may be missing; if present it is once, few, many or a size class.

V gene	clone size	J gene	CDR3 protein
TRBV28	NA	TRBJ1-6	CASSEGGTGALHF
TRBV7-7	NA	TRBJ2-3	CASSLTPDTDTQYF
TRBV28	NA	TRBJ1-1	CASRTSNRRNTEAFF
TRBV18	once	TRBJ2-2	CASSPITGPNTGELFF
TRBV2	NA	TRBJ2-1	CASSDRTSGGPQQFF
TRBV10-3	once	TRBJ2-3	CAISGGLAIADTQYF
TRBV19	NA	TRBJ1-6	CASSIGTGINGNSPLHF
TRBV4-2	NA	TRBJ1-4	CASSHGGATNEKLFF
TRBV10-3	NA	TRBJ2-2	CAISDTTGGSGELFF
TRBV5-1	NA	TRBJ2-5	CASSLSGETQYF
TRBV6-6	NA	TRBJ1-2	CASSPRDRVYGYTF
TRBV7-9	NA	TRBJ1-2	CASSLAVGLNYGYTF
TRBV4-1	NA	TRBJ2-5	CASSLTGGETQYF
TRBV7-9	once	TRBJ1-1	CASSPTGGMNTEAFF
TRBV28	NA	TRBJ1-4	CASIKHRDRGHTNEKLFF
TRBV7-6	NA	TRBJ2-7	CASSPSGHPVSYEQYF
TRBV13	NA	TRBJ1-6	CASSSAAGQGGSPLHF
TRBV10-1	few	TRBJ1-1	CASSERLDAAFF